This TCR beta chain comes out of a study of identical twins. Notes on the study in general: Twin-shared out-of-frame alpha sequences showed excess low generation probability. Invariant T cells like MAIT and iNKT could partly confound the zero-insertion analyses.

TCRdb reanalysed the 5' RACE reads using MiXCR and keeps one entry per CDR3 protein. The sample has 400,000 to 550,000 distinct CDR3 sequences, less than 25% seen once. This clonotype was counted only a few times. What it binds is not known. Per germline, CDR1 DFQATT and CDR2 SNEGSKA (reference sequence). V lost 6 bases and J 5 bases, leaving 14 bases between the germline ends. This CDR3 has 13 amino acids. These data were likewise used in another study, on T cells expressing NK-cell markers. That study adds: Sequenced donors, eight in total, included seven who were HCMV-seropositive and one who was seronegative. Also leading the CD3+CD56-NKG2C+ fraction in a handful of donors were these clonotypes.

The chain links TRBV20-1 to TRBJ1-5, with a tentative D call TRBD1 (5 bases). The clonotype comes from a woman under 30 in good health. Sequenced material: CD4+ T cells sorted from blood. CDR3: CSANPGGYQPQHF. The CDR3 nucleotides read TGCAGTGCCAACCCGGGGGGTTATCAGCCCCAGCATTTT.